The clone carrying this TCR beta chain was detected only a few times. Its antigen is currently unknown. These data originate in a study of cytomegalovirus exposure and HLA in healthy donors. The CDR3 contains 14 residues. Per the germline V gene, CDR1 is LNHDA and CDR2 is SQIVND (reference sequence). Trimming cost V 6 bases and J 7 bases; bases outside gene matches: 4. It was with 60 Vbeta and 13 Jbeta primers that the PCR ran. Sequenced by immunoSEQ multiplex PCR; TCRdb stores in-frame clones only, minus some. This repertoire shows roughly 200,000 clones, roughly 9.5% found once; its top ten account for 1% to 1.5%. Findings and caveats of the study: Accurate prediction of HLA-A and HLA-B alleles (for most subjects) was reportedly achieved from TCR beta sequences. There were some public TCRs occurring in many donors, but most TCR sequences were rare. Researchers counted about 150 TCR beta chains as cytomegalovirus-associated.

J is TRBJ1-5 and V is TRBV19; 12 bases line up with TRBD1. What was sequenced was PBMCs. The receptor's source is a woman in her twenties or thirties in good health and CMV-seropositive. In nucleotides, the CDR3 is TGTGCCAGTAGCTACGGGACAGGGGGCCAGCCCCAGCATTTT. This codes for CASSYGTGGQPQHF.